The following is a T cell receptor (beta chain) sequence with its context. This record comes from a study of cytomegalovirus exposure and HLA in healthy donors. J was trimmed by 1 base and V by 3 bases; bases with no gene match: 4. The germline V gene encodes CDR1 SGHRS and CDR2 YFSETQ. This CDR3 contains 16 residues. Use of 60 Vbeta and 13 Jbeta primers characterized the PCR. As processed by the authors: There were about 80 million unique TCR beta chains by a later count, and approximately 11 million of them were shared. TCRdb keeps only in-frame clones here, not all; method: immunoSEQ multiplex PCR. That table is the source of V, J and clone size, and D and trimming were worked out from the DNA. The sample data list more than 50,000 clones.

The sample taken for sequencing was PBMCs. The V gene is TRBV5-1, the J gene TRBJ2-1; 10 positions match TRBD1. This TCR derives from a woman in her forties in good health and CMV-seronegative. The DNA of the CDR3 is TGCGCCAGCAGCTCGGACAGGGGGGTTTCCTACAATGAGCAGTTCTTC. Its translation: CASSSDRGVSYNEQFF.